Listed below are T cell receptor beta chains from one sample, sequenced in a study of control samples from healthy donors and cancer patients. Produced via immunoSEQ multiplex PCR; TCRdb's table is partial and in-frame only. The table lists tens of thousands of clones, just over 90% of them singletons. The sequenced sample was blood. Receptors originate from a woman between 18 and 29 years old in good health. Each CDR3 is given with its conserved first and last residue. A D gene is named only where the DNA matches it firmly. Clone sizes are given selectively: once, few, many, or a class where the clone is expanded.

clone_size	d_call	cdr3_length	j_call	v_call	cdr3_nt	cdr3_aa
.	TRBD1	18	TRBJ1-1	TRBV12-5	TGTGCTAGTGGTTTGGTACTAGGCAGGGGGCCCGAGAGGACTGAAGCTTTCTTT	CASGLVLGRGPERTEAFF
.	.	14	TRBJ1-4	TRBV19	TGTGCCAGTAGTTTCGACAGGCGTAATGAAAAACTGTTTTTT	CASSFDRRNEKLFF
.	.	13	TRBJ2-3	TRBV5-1	TGCGCCAGCAGCTTGGCCAGCACAGATACGCAGTATTTT	CASSLASTDTQYF
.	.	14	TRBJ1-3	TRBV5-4	TGTGCCAGCAGCTTGGAGGTTTCTGGAAACACCATATATTTT	CASSLEVSGNTIYF
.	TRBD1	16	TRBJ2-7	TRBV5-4	TGTGCCAGCAGCCCACCGGGACAGAGAACTTCCTACGAGCAGTACTTC	CASSPPGQRTSYEQYF
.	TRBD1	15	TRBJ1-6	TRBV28	TGTGCCAGCAGTGCTCCGGGGACAGTCCGCTGGGCCCTCCACTTT	CASSAPGTVRWALHF
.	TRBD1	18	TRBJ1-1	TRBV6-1	TGTGCCAGCAGTGAAGGAGGGACAGGGGACCTCTTGAGGACTGAAGCTTTCTTT	CASSEGGTGDLLRTEAFF
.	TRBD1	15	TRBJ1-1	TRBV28	TGTGCCAGCAGTTTATTTGGGACAGGGGCGACTGAAGCTTTCTTT	CASSLFGTGATEAFF
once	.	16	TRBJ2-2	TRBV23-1	TGCGCCAGCGGACACAGGGCGGGAACGAACACCGGGGAGCTGTTTTTT	CASGHRAGTNTGELFF
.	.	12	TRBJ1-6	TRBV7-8	TGTGCCAGCAGCCGTACGCTGGACACCCTCCACTTT	CASSRTLDTLHF
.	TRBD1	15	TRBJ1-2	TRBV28	TGTGCCAGCACCCCGGGCGGGACAGGGGGGCACTCACGGACCTTC	CASTPGGTGGHSRTF
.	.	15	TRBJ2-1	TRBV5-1	TGCGCCAGCGCCGATGGCGGCTTAGTATATCGCGTGCAGTTCTTC	CASADGGLVYRVQFF
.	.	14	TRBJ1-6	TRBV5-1	TGCGCCAGCAGCTTGCAAATAGATAATTCACCCCTCCACTTT	CASSLQIDNSPLHF
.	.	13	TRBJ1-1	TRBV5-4	TGTGCCAGCAGCTCTAGGACGAACACTGAAGCTTTCTTT	CASSSRTNTEAFF
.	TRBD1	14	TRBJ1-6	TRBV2	TGTGCCAGCAACCCGGGACAGGGGCCTTCACCCCTCCACTTT	CASNPGQGPSPLHF
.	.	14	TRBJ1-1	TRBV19	TGTGCCAGTAGTATCATTAGTCGCGGGGCTGAAGCTTTCTTT	CASSIISRGAEAFF
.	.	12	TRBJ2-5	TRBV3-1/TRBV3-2	TGTGCCAGCAGCCTCAGGGGCGAGACCCAGTACTTC	CASSLRGETQYF
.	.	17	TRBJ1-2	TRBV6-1	TGTGCCAGCAGTGACCTCCCCCTGGGGCCTCTATCGGGTGGCTACACCTTC	CASSDLPLGPLSGGYTF
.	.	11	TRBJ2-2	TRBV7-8	TGTGCCAGCAGCCGCACCGGGGAGCTGTTTTTT	CASSRTGELFF
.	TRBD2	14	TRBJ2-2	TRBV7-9	TGTGCCAGCCACGGGGGGACCAACACCGGGGAGCTGTTTTTT	CASHGGTNTGELFF
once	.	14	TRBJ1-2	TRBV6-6	TGTGCCAGCACCCCGACAGGCACCGCCGGGGGCTACACCTTC	CASTPTGTAGGYTF
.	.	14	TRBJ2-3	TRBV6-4	TGTGCCAGCAGCCGTACCGGAGGGTCAGATACGCAGTATTTT	CASSRTGGSDTQYF
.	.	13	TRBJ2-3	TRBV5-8	TGTGCCAGCGGAGCCGACCTCACAGATACGCAGTATTTT	CASGADLTDTQYF
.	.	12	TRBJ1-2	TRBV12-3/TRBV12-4	TGTGCCAGCAGGGGACCGGGCTATGGCTACACCTTC	CASRGPGYGYTF
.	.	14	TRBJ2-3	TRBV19	TGTGCCAGTAGTGGAGACTGGCGCACAGATACGCAGTATTTT	CASSGDWRTDTQYF
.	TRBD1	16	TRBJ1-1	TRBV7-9	TGTGCCAGCAGCTTAGGACCGGGACAGGTCCTTGCTGAAGCTTTCTTT	CASSLGPGQVLAEAFF
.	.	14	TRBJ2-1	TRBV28	TGTGCCAGCAACAACAAGAGCTCCTACAATGAGCAGTTCTTC	CASNNKSSYNEQFF
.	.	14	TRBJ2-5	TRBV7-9	TGTGCCAGCAGCTTAAGGACATCTCAAGAGACCCAGTACTTC	CASSLRTSQETQYF
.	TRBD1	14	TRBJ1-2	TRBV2	TGTGCCAGCAGTATGACAGGGGGCAACTATGGCTACACCTTC	CASSMTGGNYGYTF